These 20 T cell receptor beta chains originate from one sample sequenced in a study of T cell repertoires and HLA-DP antigens. The repertoire was sequenced with immunoSEQ multiplex PCR; TCRdb's copy has only in-frame clones and lacks some. The table shows around 100,000 clones, with 92% occurring only once. Their recognized antigens are unknown. Sequencing was done on a sample of CD4+ T cells from PBMCs. The receptors stem from a woman aged 18-30 years in good health and CMV-seronegative.

The chain uses TRBV18 and TRBJ2-3, with a tentative D call TRBD1 (6 bases). Germline CDR1 reads KGHSH; CDR2 reads LQKENI. There are 14 residues in the CDR3. V was clipped by 3 bases and J by 2 bases, with 9 bases between them. The CDR3 sequence: CASSPTGFTDTQYF. DNA for the CDR3: TGTGCCAGCTCACCTACAGGGTTCACAGATACGCAGTATTTT.

This chain uses TRBV19 with TRBJ1-2; D is unclear. From germline, CDR1 is LNHDA and CDR2 SQIVND (reference sequence). The CDR3 covers 15 residues. V lost 5 bases, J lost 2 bases, and 15 bases lay in between. The CDR3 protein is CASSAGLGGNYGYTF. The CDR3 region has the DNA TGTGCCAGTAGTGCCGGCCTCGGAGGGAACTATGGCTACACCTTC.

V is TRBV28 and J is TRBJ2-1; 9 nucleotides align to TRBD2. The J segment lost 9 bases and the V segment lost 3 bases, leaving 12 bases of the junction unmatched. This CDR3 is built from 16 residues. Germline assignment: CDR1 MDHEN and CDR2 SYDVKM. The CDR3 DNA follows: TGTGCCAGCAGTTTCGCCGCGGGAGGGCCGATTAGTGAGCAGTTCTTC. This translates into CASSFAAGGPISEQFF.

DNA of the CDR3: TGTGCCAGCAGCCTTGCCGGACTAGCGGGAGTTAGTGAGCAGTTCTTC. This gives the protein CASSLAGLAGVSEQFF. The chain uses TRBV5-4 and TRBJ2-1, with 13 bases fitting TRBD2. J lost 9 bases, V lost 4 bases, and 10 bases had no gene match. The CDR3 has 16 amino acids. Looked up from germline, CDR1 is SGHNT and CDR2 is YYREEE (reference sequence).

The J gene is TRBJ2-6, the V gene TRBV5-1, with D possibly matching TRBD2 (5 bases). CDR3 length: 15 residues. Trimming pared 1 base from V and 2 bases from J, leaving 7 bases between. Germline V gene lookup returns CDR1 SGHRS and CDR2 YFSETQ. CDR3 DNA: TGCGCCAGCAGCTTGCCCGGGACTGGGGCCAACGTCCTGACTTTC. Translating gives CASSLPGTGANVLTF.

The CDR3, as DNA: TGTGCCAGTAGGGAACAGGGGGCTACGGAGACCCAGTACTTC. Translation: CASREQGATETQYF. J is TRBJ2-5 and V is TRBV19; TRBD1 matches 9 bases. Germline V lookup: CDR1 LNHDA, CDR2 SQIVND (reference sequence). Germline trimming cut 6 bases from V and 5 bases from J; bases unmatched to any gene: 7. There are 14 residues in the CDR3.

V gene TRBV27 combines with J gene TRBJ1-2; D remains ambiguous. Germline CDR1 is MNHEY and CDR2 is SMNVEV (reference sequence). V shed 0 bases and J shed 1 base, with 3 bases lying between them. This CDR3 spans 13 amino acids. CDR3: CASSLSVNYGYTF. CDR3 coding DNA: TGTGCCAGCAGTTTATCGGTTAACTATGGCTACACCTTC.

The chain links TRBV28 to TRBJ2-1; 11 positions match TRBD2. Per germline, CDR1 MDHEN and CDR2 SYDVKM. The CDR3 spans 17 residues. The V and J ends lost 7 bases and 4 bases, in that order; junction bases with no gene match: 12. Written as DNA, the CDR3 is TGTGCCAGCAAGGGGGGGCCTAGCGGGAGGAGGTACAATGAGCAGTTCTTC. It yields the protein CASKGGPSGRRYNEQFF.

The rearrangement links TRBV7-9 to TRBJ2-3, with 14 bases aligning to TRBD2. This CDR3 region has 15 residues. J lost 8 bases, V lost 0 bases, and 1 base had no gene match. The germline CDR1 and CDR2 sequences are SEHNR and FQNEAQ (reference sequence). The CDR3 DNA reads as TGTGCCAGCAGCTTAGCGGGACTAGCGGGAGCTACGCAGTATTTT. This sequence encodes CASSLAGLAGATQYF.

This chain joins TRBV27 and TRBJ1-3, with TRBD1 as a possible D gene (5 bases). The CDR3 is made up of 14 amino acids. With 6 bases removed from V and 1 base from J, the gap between germline ends came to 10 bases. Germline CDR1 MNHEY, CDR2 SMNVEV (reference sequence). The CDR3 spells CASSSGVSGNTIYF. The CDR3, as DNA: TGTGCCAGCAGCTCGGGGGTTTCTGGAAACACCATATATTTT.

This chain uses TRBV25-1 with TRBJ2-3, with D maybe TRBD1 (5 bases). The germline V and J ends were trimmed by 5 bases and 8 bases, with 11 bases remaining between them. The CDR3 consists of 12 residues. From germline, CDR1 is MGHDK and CDR2 SYGVNS. DNA of the CDR3: TGTGCCAGCAGTCAGGGAATCGGTACGCAGTATTTT. It codes for CASSQGIGTQYF. The entire variable domain, with the rest obtained from reference TRBV25-1 and TRBJ2-3, is as follows: EADIYQTPRYLVIGTGKKITLECSQTMGHDKMYWYQQDPGMELHLIHYSYGVNSTEKGDLSSESTVSRIRTEHFPLTLESARPSHTSQYLCASSQGIGTQYFGPGTRLTVL.

The chain recombines TRBV30 with TRBJ1-2, with D possibly being TRBD1 (5 bases). CDR1 and CDR2 from the germline V gene are GTSNPN and SVGIG (reference sequence). V gave up 0 bases and J gave up 4 bases, with 15 bases separating them. The CDR3 spans 15 residues. The CDR3 coding sequence is TGTGCCTGGAGTGTAGGGGAAGGGAAACTCTATGGCTACACCTTC. Translating it yields CAWSVGEGKLYGYTF. Combining the CDR3 with reference TRBV30 and TRBJ1-2 gives the whole variable domain SQTIHQWPATLVQPVGSPLSLECTVEGTSNPNLYWYRQAAGRGLQLLFYSVGIGQISSEVPQNLSASRPQDRQFILSSKKLLLSDSGFYLCAWSVGEGKLYGYTFGSGTRLTVV.

The V and J genes are TRBV28 and TRBJ1-2, with 12 positions matching TRBD1. The junction had 8 bases not matched to a gene; V was cut back by 8 bases and J by 7 bases. CDR1 and CDR2 from the germline V gene are MDHEN and SYDVKM. The CDR3 extends over 14 amino acids. The CDR3 is CASLGTGGFRGYTF. The CDR3 DNA reads TGTGCCAGCCTCGGGACAGGGGGCTTTCGTGGCTACACCTTC.

The rearrangement links TRBV5-4 to TRBJ2-3; 11 bases fit TRBD2. The CDR3 spans 16 residues. V lost 1 base to trimming and J lost 0 bases; unmatched junction nucleotides: 1. Germline values: CDR1 SGHNT, CDR2 YYREEE (reference sequence). The CDR3 sequence: CASSLRLAGSTDTQYF. CDR3 DNA: TGTGCCAGCAGCTTGCGACTAGCGGGGAGCACAGATACGCAGTATTTT.

V gene TRBV18 combines with J gene TRBJ1-2; D not resolved. Germline-derived CDR1 and CDR2 are KGHSH and LQKENI. V gave up 6 bases and J gave up 8 bases, with 10 bases separating them. This CDR3 region has 11 residues. CDR3 DNA sequence: TGTGCCAGCTCCCCTAAGGAGGGCTACACCTTC. This gives the protein CASSPKEGYTF.

This chain links TRBV7-3 with TRBJ2-5, with TRBD1 identical over 8 bases. Trimming removed 1 base from V and 7 bases from J; junction bases left unmatched: 8. The CDR3 is 15 residues long. Germline CDR1 and CDR2: SGHTA and FQGTGA. The CDR3 is CASSLNSGGEVTQYF. In DNA form, the CDR3 reads TGTGCCAGCAGCTTAAATTCAGGGGGCGAGGTGACCCAGTACTTC.

This rearrangement joins TRBV10-3 to TRBJ2-1; maybe TRBD2 (5 bases). Germline-derived CDR1 and CDR2 are ENHRY and SYGVKD. With 2 bases removed from V and 8 bases from J, the gap between germline ends came to 10 bases. The CDR3 runs to 13 residues. CDR3 sequence: CAISEGLRDEQFF. The CDR3 region has the DNA TGTGCCATCAGTGAGGGGTTGAGGGATGAGCAGTTCTTC.

The gene calls are TRBV7-2 and TRBJ2-1; the D gene is possibly TRBD2 (6 bases). The CDR3 runs 14 residues. CDR1 SGHTA and CDR2 FQGNSA come from the germline V gene. The V and J ends lost 1 base and 4 bases respectively, with 8 bases between them. In nucleotides, the CDR3 is TGTGCCAGCAGCTTAGGCGGAGGGTACAATGAGCAGTTCTTC. Its translation: CASSLGGGYNEQFF.

This clone was seen just once. This chain uses TRBV5-4 with TRBJ1-3; D call uncertain. Germline CDR1 is SGHNT and CDR2 is YYREEE (reference sequence). V lost 4 bases, J lost 2 bases, and 7 bases lay in between. The CDR3 has 13 residues. The CDR3 coding sequence is TGTGCCAGCAGCCTGCAGGCTGGAAACACCATATATTTT. Encoded protein: CASSLQAGNTIYF.

The V gene is TRBV6-1, the J gene TRBJ1-5, with TRBD1 matching 10 bases. The trim removed 6 bases at V and 6 bases at J, leaving 5 bases unmatched. The CDR3 runs to 14 residues. Germline V gene lookup returns CDR1 MNHNS and CDR2 SASEGT. DNA of the CDR3: TGTGCCAGCAGGACAGGGGGCGCCGGTCAGCCCCAGCATTTT. As protein: CASRTGGAGQPQHF.